This T cell receptor (beta chain) was found in a study of T-cell reconstitution after alpha-beta-depleted transplantation in children (dated by TCRdb to between 2015 and 2016). Turning to the overall study: Using TCR repertoire profiling, the study followed T-cell immune reconstitution in a quantitative way in children after TCRalphabeta/CD19-depleted allogeneic hematopoietic cell transplantation. Broad study findings and their caveats: Over the following months the frequencies of hyperexpanded clones went down, and after one year T-cell counts and TCRbeta diversity were mostly credited to newly produced T cells. In some patients, the high TCRbeta diversity seen at day 60 was put down to recipient T cells and intrathymic progenitors that had survived conditioning. The apparently early alphabetaT-cell count recovery about two months after transplant was reportedly dependent on only several hundred rapidly expanded clones derived from non-depleted graft cells.

The V end loses 3 bases and the J end loses 4 bases, and a stretch of 4 bases separates them. Per the germline V gene (reference sequence), DFQATT is the CDR1 and SNEGSKA is the CDR2. CDR3 length: 12 amino acids, cysteine to phenylalanine. Of the read, only the CDR3 DNA is kept; its 36 bases are in frame from base 1. Concerning this clonotype: This receptor's antigen is unknown. No qualities accompany the bases; no much larger clone lies one base away.

Explained via the paper, the treatment or condition label denotes: allogeneic hematopoietic cell transplantation with graft depleted of TCRalphabeta T cells and CD19 B cells. Transplant recipients were children who received TCRalphabeta/CD19-depleted allogeneic hematopoietic cell grafts. Receptor amplification or capture employed PCR. For sequencing, an Illumina HiSeq 2500 was employed. Molecular barcoding was employed in the preparation of TCR libraries, with unique molecular identifiers being used to normalize TCRbeta repertoire quantification. TCRdb reprocessing: public reads trimmed at Q25 with fastp, clones called with MiXCR, in-frame beta chains kept. Entries are consolidated by CDR3 protein sequence, retaining the most common genes and DNA. For this sample there are around 960,000 distinct CDR3 sequences; about 26% appear just once. In total, the top ten clones hold approximately 30% of the sample.

Sequencing used PBMCs, mostly from graft donor cells, obtained 360 days after TCRalphabeta/CD19-depleted stem cell transplant. The receptor was isolated from a boy less than two years old who had a stem cell transplant for SCID, so the T cells may come from the graft donor. The sequence is built from TRBV20-1 and TRBJ2-6, with no confident D gene call. For the CDR3, the sequence is CSARPGANVLTF. The DNA is as follows: TGCAGTGCTAGGCCCGGGGCCAACGTCCTGACTTTC.